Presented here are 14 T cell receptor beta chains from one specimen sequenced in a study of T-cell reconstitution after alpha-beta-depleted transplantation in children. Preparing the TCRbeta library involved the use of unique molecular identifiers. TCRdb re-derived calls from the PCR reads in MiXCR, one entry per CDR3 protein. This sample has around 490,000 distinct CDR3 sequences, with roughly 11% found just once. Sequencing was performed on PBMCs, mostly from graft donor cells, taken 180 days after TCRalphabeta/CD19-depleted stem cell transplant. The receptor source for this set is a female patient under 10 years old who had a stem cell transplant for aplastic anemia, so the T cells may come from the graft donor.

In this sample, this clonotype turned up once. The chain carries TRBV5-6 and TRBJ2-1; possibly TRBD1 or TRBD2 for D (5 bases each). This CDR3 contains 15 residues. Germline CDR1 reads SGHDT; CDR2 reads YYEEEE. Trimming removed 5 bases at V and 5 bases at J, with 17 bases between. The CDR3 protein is CASSPDPVGDNEQFF. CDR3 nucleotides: TGTGCCAGCAGTCCCGACCCAGTGGGGGACAATGAGCAGTTCTTC. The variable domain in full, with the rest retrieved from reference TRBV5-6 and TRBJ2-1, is DAGVTQSPTHLIKTRGQQVTLRCSPKSGHDTVSWYQQALGQGPQFIFQYYEEEERQRGNFPDRFSGHQFPNYSSELNVNALLLGDSALYLCASSPDPVGDNEQFFGPGTRLTVL.

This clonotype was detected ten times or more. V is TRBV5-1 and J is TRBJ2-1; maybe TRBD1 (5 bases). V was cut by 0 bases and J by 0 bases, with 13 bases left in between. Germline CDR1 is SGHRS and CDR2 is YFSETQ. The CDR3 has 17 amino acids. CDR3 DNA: TGCGCCAGCAGCTTGGGACCCAGGGCTAGCTCCTACAATGAGCAGTTCTTC. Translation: CASSLGPRASSYNEQFF.

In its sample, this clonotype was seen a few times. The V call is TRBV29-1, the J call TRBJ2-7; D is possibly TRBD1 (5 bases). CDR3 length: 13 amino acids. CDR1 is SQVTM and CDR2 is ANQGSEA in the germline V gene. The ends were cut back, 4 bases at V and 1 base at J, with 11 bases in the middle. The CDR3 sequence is CSVVLAGSYEQYF. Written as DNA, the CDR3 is TGCAGCGTTGTCCTGGCAGGGTCCTACGAGCAGTACTTC.

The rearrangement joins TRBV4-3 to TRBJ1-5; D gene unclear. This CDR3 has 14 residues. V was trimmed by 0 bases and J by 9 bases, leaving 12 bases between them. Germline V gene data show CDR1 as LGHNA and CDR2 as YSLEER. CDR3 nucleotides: TGCGCCAGCAGCCAAGATTGGGTCGGCGGGCCCCAGCATTTT. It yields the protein CASSQDWVGGPQHF.

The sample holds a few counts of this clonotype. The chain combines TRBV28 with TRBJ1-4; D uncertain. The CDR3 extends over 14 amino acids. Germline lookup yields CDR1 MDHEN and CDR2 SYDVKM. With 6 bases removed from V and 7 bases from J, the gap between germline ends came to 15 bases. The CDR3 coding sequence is TGTGCCAGCAGCCCCCCGGACGGACTTGAAAAACTGTTTTTT. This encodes CASSPPDGLEKLFF.

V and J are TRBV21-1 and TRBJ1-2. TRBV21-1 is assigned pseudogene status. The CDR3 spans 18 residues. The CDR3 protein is CASSKKKICQPTNYGYTF. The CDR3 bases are TGTGCCAGCAGCAAAAAAAAGATTTGTCAGCCTACTAACTATGGCTACACCTTC.

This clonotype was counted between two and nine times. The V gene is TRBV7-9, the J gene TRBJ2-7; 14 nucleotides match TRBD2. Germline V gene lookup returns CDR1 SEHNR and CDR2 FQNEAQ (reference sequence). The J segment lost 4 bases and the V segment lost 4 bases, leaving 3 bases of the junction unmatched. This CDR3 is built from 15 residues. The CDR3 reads CASSSGLAGGYEQYV. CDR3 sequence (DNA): TGTGCCAGCAGCTCAGGACTAGCGGGAGGATACGAGCAGTACGTC.

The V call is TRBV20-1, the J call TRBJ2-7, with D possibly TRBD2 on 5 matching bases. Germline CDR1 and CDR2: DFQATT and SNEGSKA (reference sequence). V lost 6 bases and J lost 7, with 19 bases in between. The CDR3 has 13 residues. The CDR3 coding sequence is TGCAGTGCCCCCCGGCCCGGGAAGGAGGAGCAGTACTTC. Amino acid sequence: CSAPRPGKEEQYF.

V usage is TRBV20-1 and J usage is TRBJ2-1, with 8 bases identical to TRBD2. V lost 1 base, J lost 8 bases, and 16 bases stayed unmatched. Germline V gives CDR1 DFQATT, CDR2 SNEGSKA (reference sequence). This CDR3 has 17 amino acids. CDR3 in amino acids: CSARVPFGTRENDEQFF. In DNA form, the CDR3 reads TGCAGTGCTAGAGTCCCGTTCGGGACTAGAGAGAACGATGAGCAGTTCTTC.

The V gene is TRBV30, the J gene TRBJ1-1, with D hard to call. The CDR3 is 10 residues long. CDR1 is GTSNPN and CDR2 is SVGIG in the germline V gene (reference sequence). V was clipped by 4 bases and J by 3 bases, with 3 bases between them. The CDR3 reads CAWTDTEAFF. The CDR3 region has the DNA TGTGCCTGGACGGACACTGAAGCTTTCTTT.

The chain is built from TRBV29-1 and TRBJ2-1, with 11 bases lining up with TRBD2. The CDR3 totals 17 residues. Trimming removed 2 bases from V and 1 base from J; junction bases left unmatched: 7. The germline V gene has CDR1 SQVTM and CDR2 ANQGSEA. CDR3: CSVEPITSGSSYNEQFF. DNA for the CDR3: TGCAGCGTTGAACCAATAACTAGCGGGAGTTCCTACAATGAGCAGTTCTTC.

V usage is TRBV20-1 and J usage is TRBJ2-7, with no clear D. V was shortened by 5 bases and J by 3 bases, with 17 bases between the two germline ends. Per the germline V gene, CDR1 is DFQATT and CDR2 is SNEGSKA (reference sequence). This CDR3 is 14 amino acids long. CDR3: CSAPSDKTGYEQYF. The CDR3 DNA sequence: TGCAGTGCTCCCAGCGACAAGACGGGCTACGAGCAGTACTTC.

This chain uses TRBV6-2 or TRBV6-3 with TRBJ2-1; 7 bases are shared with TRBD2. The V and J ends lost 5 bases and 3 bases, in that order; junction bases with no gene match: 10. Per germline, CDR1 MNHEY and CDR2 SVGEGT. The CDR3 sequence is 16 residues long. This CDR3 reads CASSLVGAGNYNEQFF. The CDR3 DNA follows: TGTGCCAGCAGTCTGGTGGGAGCGGGGAACTACAATGAGCAGTTCTTC.

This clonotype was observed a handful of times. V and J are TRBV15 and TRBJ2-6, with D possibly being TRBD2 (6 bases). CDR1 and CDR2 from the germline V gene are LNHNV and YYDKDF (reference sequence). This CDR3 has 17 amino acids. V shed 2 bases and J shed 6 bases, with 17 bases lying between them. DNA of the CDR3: TGTGCCACCAGCAGAACCCGGGATGGGGGGAAGGCCAACGTCCTGACTTTC. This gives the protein CATSRTRDGGKANVLTF.